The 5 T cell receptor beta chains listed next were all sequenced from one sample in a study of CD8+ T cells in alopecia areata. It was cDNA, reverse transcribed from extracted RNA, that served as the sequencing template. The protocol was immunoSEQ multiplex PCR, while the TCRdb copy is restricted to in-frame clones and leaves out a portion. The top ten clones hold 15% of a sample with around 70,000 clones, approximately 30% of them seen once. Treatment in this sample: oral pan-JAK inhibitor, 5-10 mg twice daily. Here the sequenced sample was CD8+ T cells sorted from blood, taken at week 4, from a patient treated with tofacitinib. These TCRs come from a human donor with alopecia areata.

This CDR3 reads CASTSRDGRETDTQYF. As DNA, the CDR3 is TGTGCCAGCACCTCCAGAGATGGGAGGGAAACAGATACGCAGTATTTT. V gene TRBV7-2 combines with J gene TRBJ2-3; 7 bases match TRBD2. Per the germline V gene, CDR1 is SGHTA and CDR2 is FQGNSA. V trimming: 7 bases; J trimming: 3 bases; junction bases outside the gene matches: 13. The CDR3 is 16 residues long.

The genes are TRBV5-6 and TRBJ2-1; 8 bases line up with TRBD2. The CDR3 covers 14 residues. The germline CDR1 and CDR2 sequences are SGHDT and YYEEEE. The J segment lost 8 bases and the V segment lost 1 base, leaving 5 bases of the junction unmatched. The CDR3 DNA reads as TGTGCCAGCAGCTTGACGGGAGGGCCGTATGAGCAGTTCTTC. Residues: CASSLTGGPYEQFF. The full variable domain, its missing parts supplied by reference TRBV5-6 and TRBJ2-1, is DAGVTQSPTHLIKTRGQQVTLRCSPKSGHDTVSWYQQALGQGPQFIFQYYEEEERQRGNFPDRFSGHQFPNYSSELNVNALLLGDSALYLCASSLTGGPYEQFFGPGTRLTVL.

CDR3 loop: CATLGQSFYEQYF. The CDR3 nucleotides are TGTGCCACCTTGGGACAGAGTTTCTACGAGCAGTACTTC. The chain uses TRBV6-1 and TRBJ2-7; 7 bases align to TRBD1. The CDR3 is 13 amino acids. The germline V gene has CDR1 MNHNS and CDR2 SASEGT. V was pared by 10 bases and J by 3 bases, with 9 bases of the junction left unmatched.

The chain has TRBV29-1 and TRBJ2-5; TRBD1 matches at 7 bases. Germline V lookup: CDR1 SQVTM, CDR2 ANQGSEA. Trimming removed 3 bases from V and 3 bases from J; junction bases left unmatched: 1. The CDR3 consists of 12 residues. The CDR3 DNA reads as TGCAGCGTTGAGGGACAGAAAGAGACCCAGTACTTC. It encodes CSVEGQKETQYF.

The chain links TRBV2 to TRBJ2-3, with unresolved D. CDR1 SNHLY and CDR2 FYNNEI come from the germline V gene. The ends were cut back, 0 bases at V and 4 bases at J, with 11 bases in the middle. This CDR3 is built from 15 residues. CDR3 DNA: TGTGCCAGCAGTGAAGCCTGGGCGGACCCAGATACGCAGTATTTT. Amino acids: CASSEAWADPDTQYF.